This paragraph reports one TCR beta chain. The antigen remains undetermined. The donors were part of the roughly 120-subject validation cohort, which stood apart from the roughly 730-subject first cohort. The data are from a study of cytomegalovirus exposure and HLA in healthy donors. Overall study: A subsequent analysis stated that the 120 or so validation repertoires were run on the same platform as the roughly 670 first-cohort repertoires.

Per germline, CDR1 MGHDK and CDR2 SYGVNS. The CDR3 has 14 residues. Between the trimmed V and J ends, which lost 3 bases and 2 bases, there was a span of 8 bases. Sequencing was performed with immunoSEQ multiplex PCR; in TCRdb, only in-frame clones are kept and a portion is missing. In the table there are roughly 170,000 clones, 80% to 85% of which are singletons. Study-level results: Whilst most TCR sequences proved rare, a subset of public TCRs occurred across many donors. Cytomegalovirus association was listed for around 180 TCR beta chains.

Sequenced sample: PBMCs. The chain uses TRBV25-1 and TRBJ1-5; weak D call: TRBD1 (6 bases). The clonotype originates from a woman younger than 30 in good health and CMV-seropositive. The CDR3 region has the DNA TGTGCCAGCAGTGAGGCAGGGGGCAATCAGCCCCAGCATTTT. Translating gives CASSEAGGNQPQHF.